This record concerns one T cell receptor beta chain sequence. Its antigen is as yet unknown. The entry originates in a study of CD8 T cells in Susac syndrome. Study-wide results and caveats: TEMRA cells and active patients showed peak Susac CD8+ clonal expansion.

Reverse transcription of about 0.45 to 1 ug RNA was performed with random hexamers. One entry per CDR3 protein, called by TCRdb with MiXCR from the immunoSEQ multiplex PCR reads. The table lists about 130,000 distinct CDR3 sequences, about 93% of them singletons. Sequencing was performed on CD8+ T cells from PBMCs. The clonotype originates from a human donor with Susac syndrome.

The DNA of the CDR3 is TGTGCCAGCAGCTTGTTCCCGGGGGGCTCCTACGAGCAGTACTTC. It specifies CASSLFPGGSYEQYF. The V and J genes are TRBV5-6 and TRBJ2-7; 7 bases align to TRBD2. Losses at the gene ends were 1 base for V and 0 bases for J; bases not matched to a gene: 4. Per the germline V gene, CDR1 is SGHDT and CDR2 is YYEEEE. The CDR3 sequence is 15 residues long.